The 15 T cell receptor beta chains given below trace back to one sample, sequenced in a study of blood T cell repertoires in COVID-19 (dated by TCRdb to about 2020). Library construction relied on the immunoSEQ multiplex PCR assay. Imported from immuneACCESS, the table was reduced by TCRdb to in-frame sequences with V and J called. These copies leave out some clones; in studies compared against another copy, an unresolved V gene accounts for under half, and the cause of the remainder is not known. The sample records about 180,000 clones, around 88% of which are singletons. The ten top clones hold 7% to 10% of the sample. Sequencing used PBMCs or T cells enriched from blood (not recorded which). Receptors originate from a young woman who had recovered from COVID-19.

Comments on this clone: Other DNA sequences in this specimen translate into the identical CDR3. The chain carries TRBV2 and TRBJ2-7; D not resolved. V lost 2 bases to trimming and J lost 3 bases, with 2 bases between them. CDR3 size: 11 residues. Per the germline V gene, CDR1 is SNHLY and CDR2 is FYNNEI. Written as DNA, the CDR3 is TGTGCCAGCAGTGAACGCTACGAGCAGTACTTC. This gives the protein CASSERYEQYF.

V and J are TRBV2 and TRBJ1-1, with TRBD1 matching 7 bases. This CDR3 has 13 residues. Germline V gene data show CDR1 as SNHLY and CDR2 as FYNNEI. The junction had 5 bases not matched to a gene; V was cut back by 5 bases and J by 5 bases. CDR3 sequence: CASSLTGRTEAFF. The CDR3 DNA follows: TGTGCCAGCAGTTTGACAGGGCGGACTGAAGCTTTCTTT.

The chain carries TRBV30 and TRBJ1-5, with a weak D call TRBD1 (5 bases). Trimming shortened V by 2 bases and J by 4 bases, and 12 bases separated the two germline ends. Germline V gene data show CDR1 as GTSNPN and CDR2 as SVGIG (reference sequence). The CDR3 is 14 amino acids. CDR3 region: CAWSYPTGNQPQHF. The DNA for the CDR3 is TGTGCCTGGAGTTATCCCACAGGTAATCAGCCCCAGCATTTT.

The V call is TRBV6-5, the J call TRBJ2-1; 10 nucleotides line up with TRBD2. The CDR3 totals 16 residues. Germline loops: CDR1 MNHEY, CDR2 SVGAGI. J gave up 8 bases and V 1 base, and 8 bases lay outside the gene matches. This CDR3 reads CASSYFPTSGIDEQFF. CDR3 DNA sequence: TGTGCCAGCAGTTACTTTCCCACTAGCGGGATCGATGAGCAGTTCTTC.

The rearrangement links TRBV19 to TRBJ2-5, with TRBD2 identical over 8 bases. The CDR3 contains 14 residues. The germline gives CDR1 LNHDA, CDR2 SQIVND (reference sequence). The ends lost 10 bases at V and 4 bases at J; junction bases unmatched: 11. The CDR3 loop reads CATRPGLGGETQYF. CDR3 nucleotides: TGTGCCACCCGACCGGGACTAGGGGGAGAGACCCAGTACTTC.

This sequence joins TRBV10-2 and TRBJ2-7; 13 nucleotides match TRBD2. The germline CDR1 and CDR2 sequences are WSHSY and SAAADI. The CDR3 has 14 residues. Trimming removed 3 bases from V and 7 bases from J; junction bases left unmatched: 3. In DNA form, the CDR3 reads TGCGCCAGCAGTGACCCGGGACTAGCGGGAGAGCAGTACTTC. Translating gives CASSDPGLAGEQYF.

V is TRBV2 and J is TRBJ1-2; 7 bases agree with TRBD1. Trimming at V came to 4 bases and at J to 10 bases, leaving 12 bases not matched to a gene. CDR1 SNHLY and CDR2 FYNNEI come from the germline V gene. The CDR3 runs 14 residues. The CDR3 nucleotides are TGTGCCAGCAGTGCCGGGACAGCATCCAATACCTACACCTTC. Protein sequence: CASSAGTASNTYTF. The full variable domain, in which reference TRBV2 and TRBJ1-2 provide the parts outside the CDR3, is EPEVTQTPSHQVTQMGQEVILRCVPISNHLYFYWYRQILGQKVEFLVSFYNNEISEKSEIFDDQFSVERPDGSNFTLKIRSTKLEDSAMYFCASSAGTASNTYTFGSGTRLTVV.

V usage is TRBV5-6 and J usage is TRBJ1-2; D is uncertain. Germline values: CDR1 SGHDT, CDR2 YYEEEE. CDR3 length: 15 residues. Trimming removed 3 bases at V and 8 bases at J, with 20 bases between. The CDR3 is CASSSNGEPGSGYTF. In DNA, the CDR3 is TGTGCCAGCAGCTCCAACGGGGAGCCCGGGTCGGGCTACACCTTC. Based on the CDR3 plus reference TRBV5-6 and TRBJ1-2, the full variable domain is DAGVTQSPTHLIKTRGQQVTLRCSPKSGHDTVSWYQQALGQGPQFIFQYYEEEERQRGNFPDRFSGHQFPNYSSELNVNALLLGDSALYLCASSSNGEPGSGYTFGSGTRLTVV.

The chain combines TRBV2 with TRBJ1-1; the D gene is possibly TRBD1 (6 bases). Germline values: CDR1 SNHLY, CDR2 FYNNEI. This CDR3 is built from 13 residues. V was trimmed by 5 bases and J by 1 base, leaving 8 bases between them. This CDR3 reads CASSLTGNTEAFF. The CDR3 DNA reads as TGTGCCAGCAGTCTGACAGGGAACACTGAAGCTTTCTTT.

The chain couples TRBV20-1 to TRBJ2-5; maybe TRBD1 (5 bases). Trimming removed 3 bases from V and 2 bases from J, with 10 bases in between. CDR1 and CDR2 (germline): DFQATT, SNEGSKA (reference sequence). The CDR3 covers 13 residues. DNA of the CDR3: TGCAGTGCTAGTTCAGGGCCTCAAGAGACCCAGTACTTC. Its translation: CSASSGPQETQYF.

This clone appeared a single time. This rearrangement joins TRBV6-5 to TRBJ2-7, with D tentatively TRBD1 (6 bases). V lost 7 bases and J 1 base, leaving 17 bases between the germline ends. Looked up from germline, CDR1 is MNHEY and CDR2 is SVGAGI. The CDR3 extends over 15 amino acids. The CDR3 coding sequence is TGTGCCAGCACCCTAAACAGGGCTGGGTCCTACGAGCAGTACTTC. Its protein product is CASTLNRAGSYEQYF.

The chain carries TRBV19 and TRBJ1-4; D ambiguous. Germline V gene sequence: CDR1 LNHDA, CDR2 SQIVND (reference sequence). Trimming removed 9 bases at V and 0 bases at J, with 17 bases between. The CDR3 runs to 16 residues. CDR3 sequence (DNA): TGTGCCAGCAGAACGGTGGAGCCAGCAACTAATGAAAAACTGTTTTTT. It encodes CASRTVEPATNEKLFF.

This clone was picked up one time. The J gene is TRBJ2-1, the V gene TRBV10-3; D may be TRBD2 (5 bases). The CDR3 totals 15 residues. V shed 6 bases and J shed 5 bases, with 17 bases lying between them. Germline CDR1 and CDR2: ENHRY and SYGVKD. In DNA, the CDR3 is TGTGCCATCAGAACAAGCGGAGAGCCAAACAATGAGCAGTTCTTC. Translation gives CAIRTSGEPNNEQFF.

This clone has more than one count but fewer than ten. The chain employs TRBV5-4 and TRBJ2-1; 11 nucleotides match TRBD2. The CDR3 contains 16 residues. The V and J ends lost 4 bases and 5 bases, in that order; junction bases with no gene match: 8. The germline V gene has CDR1 SGHNT and CDR2 YYREEE (reference sequence). This CDR3 is CASSSLAGGLNNEQFF. CDR3 DNA sequence: TGTGCCAGCAGCAGTTTAGCGGGAGGGCTAAACAATGAGCAGTTCTTC.

V is TRBV27 and J is TRBJ1-5; 8 bases line up with TRBD1. V trimming: 4 bases; J trimming: 2 bases; junction bases outside the gene matches: 10. Per the germline V gene, CDR1 is MNHEY and CDR2 is SMNVEV (reference sequence). The CDR3 extends over 17 amino acids. The chain's CDR3 is CASSSGSGTGGNQPQHF. The CDR3 nucleotides read TGTGCCAGCAGTTCGGGGTCGGGGACAGGAGGCAATCAGCCCCAGCATTTT.